These 15 T cell receptor beta chains were sequenced from one sample in a study of response to subunit inactivated influenza vaccine. TCRdb analysed the RT-PCR reads with MiXCR anew, one entry per CDR3 protein. In the table there are some 640,000 distinct CDR3 sequences, over 11% of which are singletons. The input for sequencing was PBMCs from blood, taken 14 to 15 days before vaccination. All receptors derive from a man over 45 who received an inactivated influenza vaccine.

This sequence joins TRBV4-2 and TRBJ2-5; no clear D gene. The CDR3 covers 13 residues. Looked up from germline, CDR1 is LGHNA and CDR2 is YNFKEQ. V shed 1 base and J shed 5 bases, with 8 bases lying between them. This CDR3 is CASSQGSTETQYF. The CDR3 DNA follows: TGTGCCAGCAGCCAAGGCAGCACTGAGACCCAGTACTTC.

This clonotype was recorded at least ten times. V usage is TRBV12-3 or TRBV12-4 and J usage is TRBJ2-4; no reliable D call. CDR3 size: 14 residues. V was pared by 1 base and J by 1 base, with 5 bases between. The CDR3 DNA sequence: TGTGCCAGCAGTTTAGGCAGCGCCAAAAACATTCAGTACTTC. Amino acid sequence: CASSLGSAKNIQYF.

In this sample, this clonotype turned up a few times. The rearrangement joins TRBV18 to TRBJ2-7; perhaps D is TRBD1 or TRBD2 (6 bases each). V was cut by 1 base and J by 3 bases, with 10 bases left in between. This CDR3 contains 14 residues. Germline V CDR1 and CDR2: KGHSH, LQKENI. CDR3 nucleotide sequence: TGTGCCAGCTCACCACAACAGGGACTCTACGAGCAGTACTTC. It is translated as CASSPQQGLYEQYF.

This clonotype was seen a handful of times. The chain employs TRBV24-1 and TRBJ2-1; 7 bases align to TRBD1. The germline V gene encodes CDR1 KGHDR and CDR2 SFDVKD. After removal of 7 bases from V and 10 bases from J, the junction contained 15 bases not matched to a gene. This CDR3 contains 15 residues. CDR3 loop: CATSHRDSSKAEQFF. CDR3 sequence (DNA): TGTGCCACCAGCCATCGGGACAGTTCAAAGGCAGAGCAGTTCTTC.

The gene calls are TRBV7-2 and TRBJ2-1; 11 bases agree with TRBD2. CDR3 size: 15 residues. Germline lookup yields CDR1 SGHTA and CDR2 FQGNSA. With V trimmed by 2 bases and J by 7 bases, 4 bases remained unmatched. The CDR3 protein is CASSLQASGRNEQFF. The CDR3 nucleotides read TGTGCCAGCAGCTTACAGGCTAGCGGGAGGAATGAGCAGTTCTTC.

The rearrangement links TRBV5-1 to TRBJ2-5; D perhaps matches TRBD2 (6 bases). The CDR3 covers 16 residues. Germline V CDR1 and CDR2: SGHRS, YFSETQ. The V and J ends lost 3 bases and 4 bases respectively, with 19 bases between them. CDR3 coding DNA: TGCGCCAGCAGCTCCGGTAGCGGCCCAGGAAGAGAGACCCAGTACTTC. The encoded protein is CASSSGSGPGRETQYF.

Only a few counts were recorded for this clonotype. This sequence joins TRBV6-5 and TRBJ2-5; no firm D call. CDR1 and CDR2 (germline): MNHEY, SVGAGI. The CDR3 has 14 residues. V was shortened by 3 bases and J by 5 bases, with 13 bases between the two germline ends. The CDR3 DNA follows: TGTGCCAGCAGTTATGACCGGAAATCCGAGACCCAGTACTTC. It specifies CASSYDRKSETQYF.

This clonotype was seen repeatedly, ten times or more. The rearrangement uses TRBV15 and TRBJ1-2, with D possibly matching TRBD1 (6 bases). Germline V CDR1 and CDR2: LNHNV, YYDKDF (reference sequence). CDR3 length equals 15 residues. V lost 0 bases and J 4 bases, leaving 12 bases between the germline ends. The CDR3 protein is CATSRDLTGIYGYTF. CDR3 sequence (DNA): TGTGCCACCAGCAGAGATCTTACAGGGATCTATGGCTACACCTTC. Full variable domain (outside the CDR3, taken from reference TRBV15 and TRBJ1-2): DAMVIQNPRYQVTQFGKPVTLSCSQTLNHNVMYWYQQKSSQAPKLLFHYYDKDFNNEADTPDNFQSRRPNTSFCFLDIRSPGLGDTAMYLCATSRDLTGIYGYTFGSGTRLTVV.

The CDR3 region has the DNA TGTGCCAGCAGTTTGGATAGCGGGGGGGGCTTTACGCAGTATTTT. It translates to CASSLDSGGGFTQYF. V is TRBV12-3 or TRBV12-4 and J is TRBJ2-3, with 11 bases matching TRBD2. V shed 3 bases, J shed 8 bases, and the junction held 7 bases outside the gene matches. The length of the CDR3 is 15 residues.

This clonotype was counted a few times. The chain joins TRBV20-1 to TRBJ2-1, with 10 bases that match TRBD2. CDR3 size: 18 residues. Looked up from germline, CDR1 is DFQATT and CDR2 is SNEGSKA (reference sequence). Trimming took 1 base from V and 4 from J; bases not matched to a gene: 13. CDR3 DNA: TGCAGTGCTAGAGGGGGGAGACAGGGAGCGGGAGGGTACAATGAGCAGTTCTTC. It yields the protein CSARGGRQGAGGYNEQFF.

This chain uses TRBV10-3 with TRBJ2-2; no reliable D call. Per germline, CDR1 ENHRY and CDR2 SYGVKD. V was clipped by 2 bases and J by 4 bases, with 11 bases between them. This CDR3 has 15 residues. The CDR3 protein is CAISEVEPSTGELFF. The CDR3 DNA reads as TGTGCCATCAGTGAGGTAGAGCCGAGCACCGGGGAGCTGTTTTTT.

The genes are TRBV24-1 and TRBJ2-1; D is unclear. The CDR3 length is 15 residues. V lost 3 bases, J lost 0 bases, and 8 bases lay in between. Germline loops: CDR1 KGHDR, CDR2 SFDVKD. The CDR3, as DNA: TGTGCCACCAGTGATACGGCTAGCTCCTACAATGAGCAGTTCTTC. This gives the protein CATSDTASSYNEQFF.

On this clonotype: The junction does not match germline at one end; this may be a read error. The chain uses TRBV10-2 and TRBJ1-5; D gene unclear. CDR3 size: 16 residues. Germline lookup yields CDR1 WSHSY and CDR2 SAAADI. The CDR3 spells CASTESKGSLNQPQHF. The CDR3 nucleotides read TGCGCCAGCACTGAGTCGAAGGGCAGCCTGAATCAGCCCCAGCATTTT.

J is TRBJ2-7 and V is TRBV25-1, with a tentative D call TRBD1 (5 bases). V lost 10 bases, J lost 2 bases, and 15 bases lay in between. CDR1 is MGHDK, CDR2 SYGVNS, per germline. This CDR3 comprises 13 residues. Written as DNA, the CDR3 is TGTGCCACCCTGGGGCCGGCACCCTACGAGCAGTACTTC. Translating it yields CATLGPAPYEQYF.

In this sample, this clonotype turned up a few times. The rearrangement uses TRBV5-1 and TRBJ2-7, with D unclear. The length of the CDR3 is 12 residues. From germline, CDR1 is SGHRS and CDR2 YFSETQ. The V end lost 5 bases, the J end lost 4 bases, and 10 bases lay between the germline ends. Here the CDR3 DNA reads TGCGCCAGCAGGTCGCCCGCGTACGAGCAGTACTTC. This gives the protein CASRSPAYEQYF.